This is a list of T cell receptor beta chains from one sample in a study of T cell therapy after organ transplantation. These receptors are not linked to any known antigen. Using immunoSEQ multiplex PCR, the repertoire was profiled, and TCRdb retains in-frame clones only, with some absent. The sample shows approximately 22,000 clones, 84% of them seen only once. The sample was CD8+ T cells from blood, taken after autologous CMV-specific T cell therapy. These receptors originate from a human patient who had received a solid organ transplant and had CMV disease. A share of the T cells may be of graft donor origin. The CDR3 runs from the conserved cysteine through the conserved F or W. The D gene is left open where the match is weak. Expanded clones are given a class, and other clones once, few, many or no size at all.

D,V,J,size,CDR3,DNA
NA,TRBV7-9,TRBJ2-3,NA,CASSQPTGTDTQYF,TGTGCCAGCAGCCAACCAACAGGGACAGATACGCAGTATTTT
NA,TRBV19,TRBJ2-1,NA,CASSIVENNEQFF,TGTGCCAGTAGTATAGTAGAGAACAATGAGCAGTTCTTC
TRBD2,TRBV6-5,TRBJ2-1,NA,CASSYPIAGGGNEQFF,TGTGCCAGCAGTTACCCTATTGCCGGGGGGGGGAATGAGCAGTTCTTC
NA,TRBV4-3,TRBJ1-2,NA,CASSQDGLVRYGYTF,TGCGCCAGCAGCCAAGATGGTCTAGTGAGATATGGCTACACCTTC
NA,TRBV5-1,TRBJ1-2,NA,CASSLDGGGWDGYTF,TGCGCCAGCAGCTTGGATGGCGGGGGATGGGATGGCTACACCTTC
NA,TRBV4-3,TRBJ2-7,NA,CASSQDRAGSSYEQYF,TGCGCCAGCAGCCAAGATAGGGCAGGGAGCTCCTACGAGCAGTACTTC
TRBD2,TRBV6-6,TRBJ2-1,NA,CASSLTGPRGVQFF,TGTGCCAGCAGTCTCACAGGACCTCGGGGGGTGCAGTTCTTC
NA,TRBV19,TRBJ2-7,NA,CASSPPQGIEDEQYF,TGTGCCAGTAGCCCTCCCCAGGGGATAGAGGACGAGCAGTACTTC
NA,TRBV4-3,TRBJ2-7,NA,CASSQDSYYYEQYF,TGCGCCAGCAGCCAAGACAGTTACTACTACGAGCAGTACTTC
NA,TRBV25-1,TRBJ2-5,NA,CASSEFGYSQETQYF,TGTGCCAGCAGTGAATTTGGGTATAGTCAAGAGACCCAGTACTTC
NA,TRBV7-9,TRBJ1-2,NA,CASSSSGTSYGYTF,TGTGCCAGCAGCTCGTCCGGGACGTCATATGGCTACACCTTC
TRBD2,TRBV11-1,TRBJ2-1,NA,CASRQGTSEQFF,TGTGCCAGCAGACAAGGGACTAGCGAGCAGTTCTTC
NA,TRBV15,TRBJ2-7,NA,CATSRDQSGSLYEQYF,TGTGCCACCAGCAGAGATCAAAGCGGAAGCCTCTACGAGCAGTACTTC
NA,TRBV5-6,TRBJ1-1,NA,CASSLGGEAFF,TGTGCCAGCAGCTTGGGGGGTGAAGCTTTCTTT
TRBD1,TRBV7-6,TRBJ1-3,NA,CASSLRGSGNTIYF,TGTGCCAGCAGCCTCAGGGGGAGTGGAAACACCATATATTTT
NA,TRBV19,TRBJ1-1,once,CASSMKVNTEAFF,TGTGCCAGTAGTATGAAGGTTAACACTGAAGCTTTCTTT
TRBD2,TRBV10-3,TRBJ2-1,NA,CAISESGGRPNNEQFF,TGTGCCATCAGTGAGTCTGGCGGGAGGCCCAACAATGAGCAGTTCTTC
TRBD2,TRBV7-3,TRBJ2-1,NA,CASSSGASGYNEQFF,TGTGCCAGCAGCTCTGGGGCTAGCGGTTACAATGAGCAGTTCTTC
TRBD1,TRBV27,TRBJ1-5,NA,CASSFRDRPYQPQHF,TGTGCCAGCAGTTTCCGGGACAGGCCCTATCAGCCCCAGCATTTT
NA,TRBV9,TRBJ2-1,NA,CASSVDPPSDYTGNEQFF,TGTGCCAGCAGCGTCGATCCCCCTAGCGACTACACAGGCAATGAGCAGTTCTTC
TRBD1,TRBV27,TRBJ2-5,few,CASSSDRAQETQYF,TGTGCCAGCAGTTCGGACAGGGCCCAAGAGACCCAGTACTTC
NA,TRBV10-3,TRBJ1-1,NA,CAIGSLGTEAFF,TGTGCCATCGGATCCCTGGGCACTGAAGCTTTCTTT
NA,TRBV4-1,TRBJ1-1,NA,CASSQDPASALQNTEAFF,TGCGCCAGCAGCCAAGATCCGGCGTCAGCTCTACAAAACACTGAAGCTTTCTTT
TRBD1,TRBV6-5,TRBJ2-2,NA,CASSLQGTGELFF,TGTGCCAGCAGTCTACAGGGGACCGGGGAGCTGTTTTTT
NA,TRBV19,TRBJ2-7,NA,CASSPQWGIHEQYF,TGTGCCAGTAGCCCACAGTGGGGGATCCACGAGCAGTACTTC
NA,TRBV30,TRBJ1-1,NA,CAWSVRTQLEAFF,TGTGCCTGGAGTGTACGGACCCAACTCGAAGCTTTCTTT
NA,TRBV7-9,TRBJ1-1,NA,CASSGSYRGTEAFF,TGTGCCAGCAGCGGCAGTTACCGAGGGACTGAAGCTTTCTTT
NA,TRBV28,TRBJ2-7,NA,CASMTGDYEQYF,TGTGCCAGCATGACGGGCGACTACGAGCAGTACTTC
NA,TRBV6-6,TRBJ2-6,NA,CASRDFSGANVLTF,TGTGCCAGCCGTGATTTCTCTGGGGCCAACGTCCTGACTTTC
TRBD1,TRBV4-2,TRBJ2-1,few,CASSQVLEGARVNEQFF,TGTGCCAGCAGCCAAGTCCTAGAGGGGGCAAGGGTCAATGAGCAGTTCTTC
TRBD2,TRBV5-4,TRBJ2-3,NA,CASTAGTSGDTQYF,TGTGCCAGCACAGCTGGGACTAGCGGAGATACGCAGTATTTT
TRBD2,TRBV9,TRBJ2-1,NA,CASSVSGDGEQFF,TGTGCCAGCAGCGTGAGCGGGGATGGTGAGCAGTTCTTC
NA,TRBV4-3,TRBJ1-1,NA,CASSQGDEGWTEAFF,TGCGCCAGCAGCCAAGGGGACGAGGGGTGGACTGAAGCTTTCTTT
NA,TRBV19,TRBJ1-2,NA,CASSPDSYGYTF,TGTGCCAGTAGCCCAGACTCCTATGGCTACACCTTC
NA,TRBV19,TRBJ1-5,NA,CASSVRGSGRQPQHF,TGTGCCAGTAGTGTGCGGGGATCTGGGAGACAGCCCCAGCATTTT
TRBD2,TRBV2,TRBJ2-5,NA,CASMRTSGGLTTQYF,TGTGCCAGCATGCGGACTAGCGGGGGACTAACTACCCAGTACTTC
NA,TRBV27,TRBJ2-7,NA,CASSPPASYEQYF,TGTGCCAGCAGTCCCCCCGCCTCCTACGAGCAGTACTTC
NA,TRBV7-6,TRBJ2-3,NA,CASSLLGSTRTDTQYF,TGTGCCAGCAGCTTATTAGGCAGCACCAGGACAGATACGCAGTATTTT
NA,TRBV7-3,TRBJ2-1,NA,CASSMYGTPVNEQFF,TGTGCCAGCAGCATGTACGGGACCCCGGTCAATGAGCAGTTCTTC
TRBD1,TRBV6-1,TRBJ2-7,NA,CASSEASPGQGPITYEQYF,TGTGCCAGCAGTGAAGCGAGCCCGGGACAGGGTCCGATTACCTACGAGCAGTACTTC
TRBD2,TRBV13,TRBJ2-5,NA,CASSSLMSGGPEETQYF,TGTGCCAGCAGCTCTCTAATGTCGGGGGGGCCAGAGGAGACCCAGTACTTC
NA,TRBV19,TRBJ2-7,NA,CASSIGTGYEQYF,TGTGCCAGTAGTATTGGAACGGGATACGAGCAGTACTTC
NA,TRBV11-2,TRBJ1-1,large,CASRNGTANTEAFF,TGTGCCAGCAGGAACGGGACGGCCAACACTGAAGCTTTCTTT
TRBD1,TRBV5-5,TRBJ2-7,NA,CASSFGTDLYEQYF,TGTGCCAGCAGCTTCGGGACAGACCTCTACGAGCAGTACTTC
NA,TRBV5-6,TRBJ1-1,NA,CASSLTADEAFF,TGTGCCAGCAGCTTAACGGCAGATGAAGCTTTCTTT
NA,TRBV5-1,TRBJ2-7,NA,CASSPRVFNEQYF,TGCGCCAGCAGCCCGAGGGTATTCAACGAGCAGTACTTC